Sequencing of this TCR beta chain was carried out in a study of spatial heterogeneity in lung cancer. Each CDR3 protein gets one entry after TCRdb re-called the 5' RACE reads with MiXCR. The table includes approximately 17,000 distinct CDR3 sequences, about 18% detected once. The time point: blood at routine non-recurrence follow-up after resection. The germline V gene has CDR1 SEHNR and CDR2 FQNEAQ (reference sequence). V gave up 1 base and J gave up 1 base, with 4 bases separating them. The CDR3 runs 13 residues. Judged by abundance, this clonotype is medium-sized (0.01 to 0.1%). The TCR was taken from a male donor with early-stage non-small cell lung cancer. This material consisted of PBMCs, taken at follow-up. The chain is built from TRBV7-9 and TRBJ1-1; no clear D. Here the CDR3 DNA reads TGTGCCAGCAGCTTAGTCGAGAACACTGAAGCTTTCTTT. It encodes CASSLVENTEAFF.